A selection of T cell receptor beta chains follows, all from one sample in a study of blood T cell repertoires in COVID-19. Some clones are missing from TCRdb's copy, which holds only in-frame ones; the method was immunoSEQ multiplex PCR. The sample consists of about 84,000 clones, 86% of them appearing once. Sequenced input: peripheral blood. These TCRs come from a man older than 75 with active or convalescent COVID-19. The CDR3 runs from the conserved cysteine through the conserved F or W. A D gene is named only where the DNA matches it firmly. Expanded clones get a size class; other rows say once, few or many, or leave the size out.

D	V	J	size	CDR3	DNA
TRBD2	TRBV3-1/TRBV3-2	TRBJ2-7	once	CASSPLAGVYEQYF	TGTGCCAGCAGCCCTCTGGCGGGAGTATACGAGCAGTACTTC
TRBD2	TRBV14	TRBJ2-1	-	CASSHLAGGDEQFF	TGTGCCAGCAGCCATCTAGCGGGAGGGGATGAGCAGTTCTTC
-	TRBV7-9	TRBJ2-7	-	CASSLAASSYEQYF	TGTGCCAGCAGCTTAGCGGCAAGTTCCTACGAGCAGTACTTC
TRBD1	TRBV24-1	TRBJ2-7	-	CATSDVDRVGGYEQYF	TGTGCCACCAGTGATGTCGACAGGGTCGGTGGCTACGAGCAGTACTTC
-	TRBV7-3	TRBJ2-5	once	CASSREPGGETQYF	TGTGCCAGCAGCCGGGAGCCCGGTGGGGAGACCCAGTACTTC
-	TRBV7-9	TRBJ2-1	few	CASSLIGEQFF	TGTGCCAGCAGCTTAATCGGTGAGCAGTTCTTC
-	TRBV12-3/TRBV12-4	TRBJ1-3	-	CASSEGSGNTIYF	TGTGCCAGCAGCGAGGGTTCTGGAAACACCATATATTTT
TRBD1	TRBV7-9	TRBJ1-2	-	CASSLLGQENYGYTF	TGTGCCAGCAGCTTATTGGGACAGGAGAACTATGGCTACACCTTC
-	TRBV9	TRBJ1-1	-	CASSVAEGTEAFF	TGTGCCAGCAGCGTAGCGGAGGGGACTGAAGCTTTCTTT
TRBD2	TRBV5-1	TRBJ2-1	-	CASSSPPAGAGSYNEQFF	TGCGCCAGCAGCTCCCCACCCGCGGGAGCGGGTTCCTACAATGAGCAGTTCTTC
-	TRBV12-3/TRBV12-4	TRBJ2-1	-	CASSLQGMDEQFF	TGTGCCAGCAGTTTACAGGGGATGGATGAGCAGTTCTTC
-	TRBV7-9	TRBJ1-4	few	CASSRQRNEKLFF	TGTGCCAGCAGCAGGCAGAGGAATGAAAAACTGTTTTTT
TRBD1	TRBV4-2	TRBJ1-4	-	CASSRETGASFEKLFF	TGTGCCAGCAGCCGTGAGACAGGGGCTTCTTTTGAAAAACTGTTTTTT
-	TRBV5-8	TRBJ2-1	-	CASSLFHDRNNEQFF	TGTGCCAGCAGCTTGTTCCATGACAGAAACAATGAGCAGTTCTTC
-	TRBV6-2/TRBV6-3	TRBJ2-1	-	CASSQIPMAGEQFF	TGTGCCAGCAGTCAAATCCCCATGGCGGGAGAGCAGTTCTTC
-	TRBV24-1	TRBJ2-7	-	CATSDLHGEKRDTTYEQYF	TGTGCCACCAGTGATTTGCATGGTGAAAAAAGGGACACGACCTACGAGCAGTACTTC
TRBD1	TRBV10-3	TRBJ1-4	-	CAISEVPGGEKLFF	TGTGCCATCAGTGAGGTCCCAGGGGGGGAAAAACTGTTTTTT
TRBD1	TRBV9	TRBJ2-7	-	CASSVAPDRDNEQYF	TGTGCCAGCAGCGTAGCCCCAGACAGGGATAACGAGCAGTACTTC
-	TRBV28	TRBJ2-7	-	CASSYGGSSYEQYF	TGTGCCAGCAGTTACGGGGGAAGCTCCTACGAGCAGTACTTC
TRBD1	TRBV13	TRBJ2-7	-	CASSLRGPSEEQYF	TGTGCCAGCAGCCTCAGGGGGCCAAGCGAGGAGCAGTACTTC
TRBD1	TRBV7-2	TRBJ1-1	-	CASSPQGVKAFF	TGTGCCAGCAGCCCCCAGGGGGTCAAAGCTTTCTTT
TRBD1	TRBV9	TRBJ1-4	-	CASSVATGVPEKLFF	TGTGCCAGCAGCGTAGCGACAGGGGTGCCTGAAAAACTGTTTTTT
TRBD1	TRBV2	TRBJ2-5	-	CASSDSGGGETQYF	TGTGCCAGCAGTGATTCAGGGGGCGGGGAGACCCAGTACTTC
-	TRBV7-9	TRBJ1-3	few	CASSLGGIWNTIYF	TGTGCCAGCAGCTTAGGAGGAATTTGGAACACCATATATTTT
TRBD2	TRBV19	TRBJ2-6	-	CASIRTSGLFSGANVLTF	TGTGCCAGTATCCGGACTAGCGGGTTATTTTCTGGGGCCAACGTCCTGACTTTC
TRBD2	TRBV2	TRBJ2-2	few	CASSISSGRANGELFF	TGTGCCAGCAGCATTTCTAGCGGGAGGGCCAACGGGGAGCTGTTTTTT
TRBD1	TRBV4-2	TRBJ1-3	-	CASSQEGQGSSGNTIYF	TGTGCCAGCAGCCAAGAGGGACAGGGATCCTCTGGAAACACCATATATTTT
-	TRBV5-4	TRBJ2-3	few	CASSLDAGQDTQYF	TGTGCCAGCAGCTTGGACGCAGGACAAGATACGCAGTATTTT
TRBD1	TRBV29-1	TRBJ1-2	-	CSVELGTAKGYGYTF	TGCAGCGTTGAATTGGGGACAGCCAAGGGCTATGGCTACACCTTC
-	TRBV20-1	TRBJ2-1	-	CSVKRVDEQFF	TGCAGTGTCAAACGGGTTGATGAGCAGTTCTTC
-	TRBV5-1	TRBJ2-7	-	CASSLDNYEQYF	TGCGCCAGCAGCTTGGACAACTACGAGCAGTACTTC
-	TRBV1	TRBJ2-3	few	CTSSQDILAGATDTQYF	TGCACCAGCAGCCAAGATATCCTAGCGGGAGCCACAGATACGCAGTATTTT
TRBD1	TRBV27	TRBJ1-1	-	CASTPTGATEAFF	TGTGCCAGCACCCCGACAGGGGCCACTGAAGCGTTCTTT
-	TRBV28	TRBJ2-3	-	CASRNGVVVIPDTQYF	TGTGCCAGCAGGAACGGGGTCGTGGTTATTCCAGATACGCAGTATTTT
-	TRBV30	TRBJ2-4	-	CAFKPGVKNIQYF	TGTGCCTTCAAACCGGGGGTTAAAAACATTCAGTACTTC